The 28 T cell receptor beta chains presented below share a single source sample, sequenced in a study of response to subunit inactivated influenza vaccine. MiXCR, run by TCRdb on the RT-PCR reads, gives a single entry per CDR3 protein. In the table there are approximately 160,000 distinct CDR3 sequences, approximately 11% of which are singletons. The starting material was CD8+ T cells sorted from PBMCs, obtained roughly 24 months after vaccination. These receptors originate from a man between 45 and 75 years old who received an inactivated influenza vaccine.

In its sample, this clonotype was seen a few times. The chain couples TRBV4-3 to TRBJ2-3; the D gene is possibly TRBD2 (6 bases). The CDR3 has 17 amino acids. The germline V and J ends were trimmed by 2 bases and 6 bases, with 21 bases remaining between them. CDR1 and CDR2 (germline): LGHNA, YSLEER. The CDR3 nucleotides read TGCGCCAGCAGCCAATACCCGGGACTCGGATTTACCGATACGCAGTATTTT. Encoded protein: CASSQYPGLGFTDTQYF.

This clonotype was seen more than once but under ten times. The germline gene is not matched at one end of the junction; a read error may be the cause. The rearrangement links TRBV29-1 to TRBJ2-2; no firm D call. The CDR3 spans 12 residues. Germline V gives CDR1 SQVTM, CDR2 ANQGSEA. This CDR3 is CSVHPHTGELFF. In nucleotides, the CDR3 is TGCAGCGTTCACCCACACACCGGTGAGCTGTTTTTT.

This clonotype has more than one count but fewer than ten. The rearrangement uses TRBV4-2 and TRBJ2-7; 7 bases agree with TRBD2. V was clipped by 5 bases and J by 2 bases; unmatched bases: 12. CDR3 length equals 16 residues. CDR1 and CDR2 (germline): LGHNA, YNFKEQ. DNA of the CDR3: TGTGCCAGCAGCTCGCTCTACAGCGGGGATCCCTACGAGCAGTACTTC. Protein product: CASSSLYSGDPYEQYF.

This clonotype showed up many times. CDR3 protein: CASSQGFRGYEQYF. The DNA of the CDR3 is TGTGCCAGCAGCCAAGGGTTCAGGGGATACGAGCAGTACTTC. This rearrangement joins TRBV3-1 to TRBJ2-7; perhaps TRBD1 as D (6 bases). CDR3 size: 14 residues. V was shortened by 1 base and J by 4 bases, with 11 bases between the two germline ends. Germline-derived CDR1 and CDR2 are LGHDT and YNNKEL (reference sequence).

This chain links TRBV4-3 with TRBJ2-2; D unclear. The CDR3 runs to 14 residues. Trimming left V 3 bases short and J 11 bases short, with 16 bases between. The V gene's germline CDR1 is LGHNA and CDR2 YSLEER. Written as DNA, the CDR3 is TGCGCCAGCAGCCACTCCGGGTGGAGTTTTGAGCTGTTTTTT. As protein: CASSHSGWSFELFF.

This clonotype was counted only a few times. The chain combines TRBV28 with TRBJ2-5, with D perhaps matching TRBD1 (5 bases). CDR1 MDHEN and CDR2 SYDVKM come from the germline V gene. The CDR3 loop spans 15 amino acids. Trimming cost V 3 bases and J 1 base, with 12 bases left between them. The CDR3 bases are TGTGCCAGCAGTTTCAGGGCAGGAACCCAAGAGACCCAGTACTTC. This codes for CASSFRAGTQETQYF.

This clonotype was seen more than once but under ten times. The CDR3 sequence: CASSTPASGRPYEQYF. The CDR3 DNA sequence: TGTGCCAGCAGTACTCCTGCTAGCGGGAGGCCCTACGAGCAGTACTTC. The chain is built from TRBV12-3 or TRBV12-4 and TRBJ2-7, with TRBD2 identical over 11 bases. Trimming cost V 5 bases and J 2 bases; bases outside gene matches: 8. The CDR3 is made up of 16 amino acids.

This clonotype has a count of ten or more. This chain uses TRBV24-1 with TRBJ2-1; either TRBD1 or TRBD2 may supply D (5 bases each). The CDR3 has 15 amino acids. The germline V and J ends were trimmed by 0 bases and 5 bases, with 10 bases remaining between them. In germline, CDR1 is KGHDR, CDR2 SFDVKD. In DNA form, the CDR3 reads TGTGCCACCAGTGATTTGCGAGGGGTTCACAATGAGCAGTTCTTC. Translation: CATSDLRGVHNEQFF.

This clonotype was counted at least ten times. The chain joins TRBV10-3 to TRBJ2-1; D is perhaps TRBD2 (6 bases). The V gene lost 4 bases and the J gene lost 4 bases, with 11 bases spanning the gap. This CDR3 region has 14 residues. The germline V gene encodes CDR1 ENHRY and CDR2 SYGVKD. CDR3 sequence: CAISGLEGYNEQFF. The CDR3 DNA is TGTGCCATCAGTGGACTAGAGGGGTACAATGAGCAGTTCTTC.

This clonotype appeared a few times. V gene TRBV10-3 combines with J gene TRBJ1-2; D remains unclear. The CDR3 is made up of 13 amino acids. The germline V gene has CDR1 ENHRY and CDR2 SYGVKD. Trimming took off 3 bases at V and 1 base at J, with 6 bases between the two ends. The CDR3 spells CAISDTLNYGYTF. The DNA of the CDR3 is TGTGCCATCAGTGATACCCTTAACTATGGCTACACCTTC.

This clonotype was counted only a few times. This chain links TRBV5-1 with TRBJ2-7, with a weak D call TRBD2 (5 bases). There are 15 residues in the CDR3. Looked up from germline, CDR1 is SGHRS and CDR2 is YFSETQ. The V and J ends lost 2 bases and 2 bases respectively, with 14 bases between them. The CDR3 is CASSLAEGFTYEQYF. CDR3 DNA: TGCGCCAGCAGCTTAGCCGAGGGTTTTACCTACGAGCAGTACTTC.

This clonotype was counted a few times. This sequence joins TRBV12-3 or TRBV12-4 and TRBJ1-3; D remains ambiguous. The V end lost 2 bases, the J end lost 7 bases, and 9 bases lay between the germline ends. This CDR3 region has 13 residues. CDR3 protein: CASSLTGWNTIYF. CDR3 in DNA: TGTGCCAGCAGTTTAACTGGGTGGAACACCATATATTTT.

J is TRBJ2-3 and V is TRBV29-1; 9 nucleotides line up with TRBD2. Germline CDR1 and CDR2: SQVTM and ANQGSEA. With V trimmed by 4 bases and J by 5 bases, 10 bases remained unmatched. The CDR3 consists of 15 residues. DNA for the CDR3: TGCAGCGTTGCGGGGTTAAGCGGGAGGATAGATACGCAGTATTTT. It encodes CSVAGLSGRIDTQYF.

This clonotype was picked up a small number of times. The chain employs TRBV19 and TRBJ1-1; D unclear. The V gene lost 3 bases and the J gene lost 4 bases, with 15 bases spanning the gap. The CDR3 consists of 15 residues. CDR1 LNHDA and CDR2 SQIVND come from the germline V gene (reference sequence). CDR3 residues: CASSMDGPRTTEAFF. Here the CDR3 DNA reads TGTGCCAGTAGTATGGACGGTCCCAGAACCACTGAAGCTTTCTTT.

This clonotype was recorded many times. The rearrangement uses TRBV5-6 and TRBJ1-1; D not resolved. Per germline, CDR1 SGHDT and CDR2 YYEEEE. The CDR3 has 12 residues. Trimming took 3 bases from V and 0 from J, leaving 3 bases between them. The CDR3: CASSWMNTEAFF. Here the CDR3 DNA reads TGTGCCAGCAGCTGGATGAACACTGAAGCTTTCTTT.

This clonotype was seen a few times. The J gene is TRBJ2-5, the V gene TRBV12-3 or TRBV12-4; D possibly corresponds to TRBD2 (5 bases). The ends were cut back, 2 bases at V and 5 bases at J, with 15 bases in the middle. The CDR3 spans 15 residues. CDR3 protein: CASSLSANKRETQYF. The CDR3 DNA follows: TGTGCCAGCAGTTTATCGGCCAACAAGCGGGAGACCCAGTACTTC.

This clonotype was counted only a few times. The chain carries TRBV18 and TRBJ1-2; no definite D call. The length of the CDR3 is 14 residues. Germline-derived CDR1 and CDR2 are KGHSH and LQKENI. Trimming removed 0 bases from V and 4 bases from J, with 9 bases in between. The CDR3: CASSPPPAAYGYTF. CDR3 sequence (DNA): TGTGCCAGCTCACCACCCCCGGCAGCCTATGGCTACACCTTC.

The V and J genes are TRBV5-1 and TRBJ1-1; D is uncertain. The CDR3 spans 14 residues. Germline-derived CDR1 and CDR2 are SGHRS and YFSETQ. With 4 bases removed from V and 1 base from J, the gap between germline ends came to 11 bases. CDR3 amino acids: CASSPSSWNTEAFF. As DNA, the CDR3 is TGCGCCAGCAGCCCCTCATCCTGGAACACTGAAGCTTTCTTT.

The genes are TRBV29-1 and TRBJ1-1; tentatively, D is TRBD1 (6 bases). With 6 bases removed from V and 7 bases from J, the gap between germline ends came to 12 bases. The germline CDR1 and CDR2 sequences are SQVTM and ANQGSEA. The CDR3 consists of 11 residues. CDR3 DNA: TGCAGCGTCGCCAGGGGATTTGAAGCTTTCTTT. Protein sequence: CSVARGFEAFF.

V usage is TRBV4-3 and J usage is TRBJ1-6; maybe TRBD1 (5 bases). V dropped 1 base and J dropped 6 bases, with 7 bases sitting between them. The length of the CDR3 is 14 residues. CDR1 is LGHNA and CDR2 is YSLEER in the germline V gene. This chain's CDR3 is CASSQVGTNSPLHF. CDR3 nucleotides: TGCGCCAGCAGCCAAGTCGGGACTAATTCACCCCTCCACTTT.

This clonotype has ten or more counts. This chain uses TRBV29-1 with TRBJ1-1, with D unclear. The CDR3 is 11 amino acids. Per germline, CDR1 SQVTM and CDR2 ANQGSEA. Trimming removed 5 bases at V and 1 base at J, with 5 bases between. The CDR3 sequence is CSVNKNTEAFF. DNA for the CDR3: TGCAGCGTTAACAAGAACACTGAAGCTTTCTTT. The full variable domain, with the rest looked up from reference TRBV29-1 and TRBJ1-1, is SAVISQKPSRDICQRGTSLTIQCQVDSQVTMMFWYRQQPGQSLTLIATANQGSEATYESGFVIDKFPISRPNLTFSTLTVSNMSPEDSSIYLCSVNKNTEAFFGQGTRLTVV.

A few counts support this clonotype. CDR3 amino acids: CASSQVGGLETQYF. The CDR3 nucleotides are TGCGCCAGCAGCCAAGTCGGGGGGTTGGAGACCCAGTACTTC. The genes are TRBV4-1 and TRBJ2-5; 7 nucleotides line up with TRBD2. The CDR3 has 14 residues. V lost 1 base, J lost 5 bases, and 4 bases stayed unmatched. Germline loops: CDR1 MGHRA, CDR2 YSYEKL.

The rearrangement links TRBV20-1 to TRBJ1-6, with 8 bases lining up with TRBD1. Losses at the gene ends were 8 bases for V and 9 bases for J; bases not matched to a gene: 9. From germline, CDR1 is DFQATT and CDR2 SNEGSKA (reference sequence). This CDR3 has 13 residues. The CDR3 region is CSSRTGSPSPLHF. The CDR3 nucleotides are TGCAGTTCCCGGACAGGGAGTCCTTCACCCCTCCACTTT.

The chain links TRBV7-8 to TRBJ2-1; 9 nucleotides line up with TRBD2. Germline V gene sequence: CDR1 SGHVS, CDR2 FQNEAQ. V lost 5 bases to trimming and J lost 4 bases; unmatched junction nucleotides: 9. The CDR3 contains 16 residues. The CDR3 DNA sequence: TGTGCCAGCAGCATCTTTAGCGGGAGACTATACAATGAGCAGTTCTTC. This codes for CASSIFSGRLYNEQFF.

Only a few counts were recorded for this clonotype. The genes are TRBV4-1 and TRBJ1-5; D remains unclear. This CDR3 is built from 17 residues. The V gene lost 0 bases and the J gene lost 0 bases, with 12 bases spanning the gap. The germline CDR1 and CDR2 sequences are MGHRA and YSYEKL. The CDR3 reads CASSQEWSAYSNQPQHF. For the CDR3, the DNA is TGCGCCAGCAGCCAAGAGTGGTCAGCCTATAGCAATCAGCCCCAGCATTTT.

This clonotype occurred a few times. The rearrangement joins TRBV6-2 or TRBV6-3 to TRBJ2-7, with D uncertain. CDR3 length: 10 residues. The germline gives CDR1 MNHEY, CDR2 SVGEGT. V shed 4 bases and J shed 6 bases, with 4 bases lying between them. The CDR3 spells CASSSGEQYF. In nucleotides, the CDR3 is TGTGCCAGCAGTTCCGGCGAGCAGTACTTC.

In its sample, this clonotype was seen a few times. The chain uses TRBV27 and TRBJ2-1; TRBD2 matches 7 bases. The CDR3 spans 15 residues. Germline loops: CDR1 MNHEY, CDR2 SMNVEV (reference sequence). V gave up 5 bases and J gave up 5 bases; unmatched junction bases: 9. The CDR3 spells CASSPLTGGDNEQFF. The DNA of the CDR3 is TGTGCCAGCAGTCCCCTCACGGGGGGTGACAATGAGCAGTTCTTC.

This clonotype was seen more than once but under ten times. This rearrangement joins TRBV6-5 to TRBJ2-1; unclear D gene. The germline V gene encodes CDR1 MNHEY and CDR2 SVGAGI. Trimming took 0 bases from V and 7 from J, leaving 10 bases between them. This CDR3 spans 14 amino acids. For the CDR3, the DNA is TGTGCCAGCAGTTACTCGCGTGCTTCAAATGAGCAGTTCTTC. It specifies CASSYSRASNEQFF.